The next 26 T cell receptor beta chains were all read from a single sample in a study of T cell changes during pregnancy in multiple sclerosis. Produced via immunoSEQ multiplex PCR; TCRdb's table is partial and in-frame only. The sample shows about 93,000 clones, approximately 90% of them seen only once. The material sequenced was peripheral blood, taken before pregnancy. Receptors were obtained from a female donor with multiple sclerosis, enrolled in a pregnancy study.

This sequence joins TRBV7-6 and TRBJ2-2, with D maybe TRBD1 (5 bases). Germline V gives CDR1 SGHVS, CDR2 FNYEAQ. V dropped 2 bases and J dropped 1 base, with 5 bases sitting between them. CDR3 length: 14 residues. The CDR3 DNA is TGTGCCAGCAGCTTAAGGGGGAACACCGGGGAGCTGTTTTTT. Translated: CASSLRGNTGELFF.

The chain links TRBV6-1 to TRBJ2-3, with a possible D match to TRBD1 (6 bases). CDR3 size: 12 residues. Germline V gene data show CDR1 as MNHNS and CDR2 as SASEGT. Trimming removed 6 bases from V and 5 bases from J, with 9 bases in between. The CDR3 region has the DNA TGTGCCAGCAGCCAAGGGGGAGATACGCAGTATTTT. Translation: CASSQGGDTQYF.

This clone was observed a single time. The J gene is TRBJ2-7, the V gene TRBV5-1, with 8 bases fitting TRBD2. V was clipped by 3 bases and J by 2 bases; unmatched bases: 7. This CDR3 has 15 amino acids. Germline CDR1 is SGHRS and CDR2 is YFSETQ. The CDR3 nucleotides are TGCGCCAGCAGCTCTATGGTTAGCGGGGCCTACGAGCAGTACTTC. This gives the protein CASSSMVSGAYEQYF. Full variable domain (remainder filled in from reference TRBV5-1 and TRBJ2-7): KAGVTQTPRYLIKTRGQQVTLSCSPISGHRSVSWYQQTPGQGLQFLFEYFSETQRNKGNFPGRFSGRQFSNSRSEMNVSTLELGDSALYLCASSSMVSGAYEQYFGPGTRLTVT.

The rearrangement joins TRBV7-2 to TRBJ2-4; D is possibly TRBD1 (6 bases). CDR3 length: 13 residues. The V gene lost 2 bases and the J gene lost 11 bases, with 13 bases spanning the gap. In germline, CDR1 is SGHTA, CDR2 FQGNSA. CDR3: CASSLLGKGVQYF. The CDR3 region has the DNA TGTGCCAGCAGCTTATTAGGCAAGGGGGTTCAGTACTTC.

This clone has a single count. The rearrangement links TRBV7-9 to TRBJ1-5; 9 bases are a match to TRBD1. The CDR3 loop spans 17 amino acids. With V trimmed by 5 bases and J by 0 bases, 8 bases remained unmatched. Germline CDR1 SEHNR, CDR2 FQNEAQ (reference sequence). In DNA form, the CDR3 reads TGTGCCAGCAGCCTCGGACAGGGGAAACATAGCAATCAGCCCCAGCATTTT. Translation: CASSLGQGKHSNQPQHF. Full variable domain (missing parts from reference TRBV7-9 and TRBJ1-5): DTGVSQNPRHKITKRGQNVTFRCDPISEHNRLYWYRQTLGQGPEFLTYFQNEAQLEKSRLLSDRFSAERPKGSFSTLEIQRTEQGDSAMYLCASSLGQGKHSNQPQHFGDGTRLSIL.

This chain joins TRBV9 and TRBJ2-1; TRBD2 matches at 9 bases. The CDR3 extends over 16 amino acids. The ends lost 3 bases at V and 9 bases at J; junction bases unmatched: 13. Germline loops: CDR1 SGDLS, CDR2 YYNGEE. The DNA of the CDR3 is TGTGCCAGCAGCGACCCATCTTCCGGGACTAGCCTTGAGCAGTTCTTC. It is translated as CASSDPSSGTSLEQFF.

The chain joins TRBV5-1 to TRBJ2-7; tentative D call: TRBD2 (6 bases). V was cut by 6 bases and J by 6 bases, with 13 bases left in between. The germline gives CDR1 SGHRS, CDR2 YFSETQ. CDR3 length: 12 amino acids. The CDR3 reads CASTTNGGEQYF. CDR3 DNA: TGCGCCAGCACCACTAACGGGGGCGAGCAGTACTTC.

This chain uses TRBV19 with TRBJ2-1; D remains ambiguous. The CDR3 is made up of 15 amino acids. Trimming left V 5 bases short and J 0 bases short, with 11 bases between. CDR1 and CDR2 from the germline V gene are LNHDA and SQIVND (reference sequence). The CDR3 region is CASSQQRSSYNEQFF. The CDR3 coding sequence is TGTGCCAGTAGTCAACAAAGGAGCTCCTACAATGAGCAGTTCTTC. Combining the CDR3 with reference TRBV19 and TRBJ2-1 gives the whole variable domain DGGITQSPKYLFRKEGQNVTLSCEQNLNHDAMYWYRQDPGQGLRLIYYSQIVNDFQKGDIAEGYSVSREKKESFPLTVTSAQKNPTAFYLCASSQQRSSYNEQFFGPGTRLTVL.

The chain has TRBV5-4 and TRBJ1-2; possibly TRBD1 for D (6 bases). This CDR3 has 14 amino acids. Trimming shortened V by 0 bases and J by 7 bases, and 13 bases separated the two germline ends. Per the germline V gene, CDR1 is SGHNT and CDR2 is YYREEE (reference sequence). The CDR3 loop is CASSLAGGAPGYTF. The CDR3 nucleotides are TGTGCCAGCAGCTTGGCCGGGGGGGCCCCTGGCTACACCTTC.

This clone has only one observation. The V call is TRBV7-2, the J call TRBJ1-6, with 7 positions matching TRBD1. The CDR3 has 13 amino acids. Trimming at V came to 6 bases and at J to 9 bases, leaving 5 bases not matched to a gene. Germline values: CDR1 SGHTA, CDR2 FQGNSA. The CDR3 DNA sequence: TGTGCCAGCAGTACCAACAGGGGTTCACCCCTCCACTTT. Encoded protein: CASSTNRGSPLHF.

The chain joins TRBV13 to TRBJ2-5, with D unresolved. Trimming removed 5 bases at V and 0 bases at J, with 7 bases between. CDR1 PRHDT and CDR2 FYEKMQ come from the germline V gene (reference sequence). This CDR3 has 13 residues. The CDR3 reads CASSNRYQETQYF. The CDR3 coding sequence is TGTGCCAGCAGCAACCGGTACCAAGAGACCCAGTACTTC.

The V gene is TRBV7-8, the J gene TRBJ2-7; a possible D gene is TRBD1 (8 bases). The V end was cut by 2 bases, the J end by 3 bases, with 17 bases between. Germline V lookup: CDR1 SGHVS, CDR2 FQNEAQ. The CDR3 is 16 residues long. CDR3 coding DNA: TGTGCCAGCAGCTTACCCGGACAGGGAGGGTTCTACGAGCAGTACTTC. Protein product: CASSLPGQGGFYEQYF.

This chain uses TRBV25-1 with TRBJ2-3; 9 positions agree with TRBD2. Germline CDR1 and CDR2: MGHDK and SYGVNS. J was trimmed by 1 base and V by 3 bases; bases with no gene match: 5. The CDR3 has 16 residues. CDR3 DNA: TGTGCCAGCAGTGATATGGTAGCGGGAGGCACAGATACGCAGTATTTT. As protein: CASSDMVAGGTDTQYF.

The V call is TRBV5-1, the J call TRBJ2-5, with TRBD2 identical over 7 bases. Unmatched junction bases numbered 16, after V lost 1 base and J lost 7 bases. The CDR3 runs to 17 residues. Germline CDR1 SGHRS, CDR2 YFSETQ. The CDR3: CASSLHHRTRVEGTQYF. DNA for the CDR3: TGCGCCAGCAGCTTGCATCATCGGACTAGGGTTGAAGGGACCCAGTACTTC.

CDR3 bases: TGTGCCAGCAACTACGGGAGGACTAGCGGGAGCTACGAGCAGTACTTC. This sequence encodes CASNYGRTSGSYEQYF. V is TRBV28 and J is TRBJ2-7, with TRBD2 matching 13 bases. CDR1 is MDHEN, CDR2 SYDVKM, per germline. The V and J ends lost 7 bases and 3 bases, in that order; junction bases with no gene match: 9. The CDR3 runs to 16 residues.

The gene calls are TRBV25-1 and TRBJ1-1; a possible D gene is TRBD1 (5 bases). Trimming took 0 bases from V and 4 from J, leaving 9 bases between them. CDR3 length: 14 amino acids. Germline V gives CDR1 MGHDK, CDR2 SYGVNS. The CDR3 sequence is CASSEYSGGTEAFF. CDR3 coding DNA: TGTGCCAGCAGTGAATATAGCGGGGGCACTGAAGCTTTCTTT.

The genes are TRBV2 and TRBJ2-1; the D is unclear. The V gene's germline CDR1 is SNHLY and CDR2 FYNNEI. The CDR3 loop spans 15 amino acids. V lost 2 bases and J lost 2, with 10 bases in between. The CDR3 bases are TGTGCCAGCAGTGAACTGCGGTTCACCTACAATGAGCAGTTCTTC. Protein product: CASSELRFTYNEQFF.

This clone was seen a handful of times. The gene calls are TRBV15 and TRBJ1-3; D call uncertain. There are 15 residues in the CDR3. The V and J ends lost 5 bases and 0 bases respectively, with 11 bases between them. The germline gives CDR1 LNHNV, CDR2 YYDKDF (reference sequence). CDR3 DNA sequence: TGTGCCACCAGCCCTGATGGCCTCTCTGGAAACACCATATATTTT. As protein: CATSPDGLSGNTIYF.

The J gene is TRBJ1-4, the V gene TRBV2, with TRBD1 matching over 7 bases. The germline CDR1 and CDR2 sequences are SNHLY and FYNNEI. The CDR3 runs 15 residues. V lost 5 bases, J lost 0 bases, and 3 bases stayed unmatched. The CDR3 coding sequence is TGTGCCAGCAGTTCAGACAGGGCAACTAATGAAAAACTGTTTTTT. This codes for CASSSDRATNEKLFF.

The gene calls are TRBV2 and TRBJ2-7; D remains unclear. The CDR3 sequence is 13 residues long. V was pared by 2 bases and J by 3 bases, with 8 bases between. Germline values: CDR1 SNHLY, CDR2 FYNNEI. CDR3 region: CASSELQNYEQYF. As DNA, the CDR3 is TGTGCCAGCAGTGAATTACAGAACTACGAGCAGTACTTC.

The chain couples TRBV2 to TRBJ1-5; TRBD1 matches 9 bases. This CDR3 is 16 amino acids long. Trimming cost V 7 bases and J 7 bases; bases outside gene matches: 14. The germline gives CDR1 SNHLY, CDR2 FYNNEI. The DNA for the CDR3 is TGTGCCAGCACCTACAGCCCGGACAGGGGCGGACAGCCCCAGCATTTT. It yields the protein CASTYSPDRGGQPQHF. The variable domain in full, completed from reference TRBV2 and TRBJ1-5, reads EPEVTQTPSHQVTQMGQEVILRCVPISNHLYFYWYRQILGQKVEFLVSFYNNEISEKSEIFDDQFSVERPDGSNFTLKIRSTKLEDSAMYFCASTYSPDRGGQPQHFGDGTRLSIL.

This clone was detected only a few times. The chain is built from TRBV2 and TRBJ2-7; possible D gene TRBD1, 6 bases. CDR1 is SNHLY and CDR2 is FYNNEI in the germline V gene. The length of the CDR3 is 15 residues. V was trimmed by 1 base and J by 0 bases, leaving 10 bases between them. The CDR3 sequence is CASSEGQGPSYEQYF. The CDR3 region has the DNA TGTGCCAGCAGTGAAGGGCAGGGGCCCTCCTACGAGCAGTACTTC.

The rearrangement joins TRBV27 to TRBJ2-7, with 8 bases lining up with TRBD1. The CDR3 runs 15 residues. V lost 4 bases, J lost 5 bases, and 10 bases stayed unmatched. Germline V gives CDR1 MNHEY, CDR2 SMNVEV (reference sequence). The CDR3 loop reads CASSSLGQGVDEQYF. Here the CDR3 DNA reads TGTGCCAGCAGTTCCCTCGGACAGGGTGTCGACGAGCAGTACTTC.

The V and J genes are TRBV11-3 and TRBJ2-2, with D possibly TRBD1 on 6 matching bases. The CDR3 sequence is 12 residues long. V lost 4 bases and J 8 bases, leaving 8 bases between the germline ends. Per the germline V gene, CDR1 is SGHNT and CDR2 is YENEEA. CDR3 DNA: TGTGCCAGCAGCTACAGGGTTGGGGAGCTGTTTTTT. It specifies CASSYRVGELFF.

The J gene is TRBJ1-5, the V gene TRBV25-1; the D is unclear. Germline V lookup: CDR1 MGHDK, CDR2 SYGVNS. There are 14 residues in the CDR3. V was shortened by 2 bases and J by 0 bases, with 5 bases between the two germline ends. The CDR3 sequence: CASSEVYSNQPQHF. CDR3 DNA sequence: TGTGCCAGCAGTGAAGTTTATAGCAATCAGCCCCAGCATTTT.

The CDR3 DNA follows: TGTGCCAGCAGTGCGGGGACTAGCGGGGGGGCGGTGCAGTTCTTC. Amino acids: CASSAGTSGGAVQFF. This sequence joins TRBV2 and TRBJ2-1; 16 bases line up with TRBD2. Losses at the gene ends were 4 bases for V and 12 bases for J; bases not matched to a gene: 6. The CDR3 length is 15 residues. In germline, CDR1 is SNHLY, CDR2 FYNNEI. The full variable domain, its missing parts supplied by reference TRBV2 and TRBJ2-1, is EPEVTQTPSHQVTQMGQEVILRCVPISNHLYFYWYRQILGQKVEFLVSFYNNEISEKSEIFDDQFSVERPDGSNFTLKIRSTKLEDSAMYFCASSAGTSGGAVQFFGPGTRLTVL.